This T cell receptor beta chain was identified in a study of blood T cell repertoires in COVID-19. As for the study in general: Acute and convalescent COVID-19 specimens originated in the United States, Italy and Spain. T cells, B-cell-depleted T cells, or PBMCs supplied cDNA or gDNA.

Per the study methods: The authors estimated nucleated cell counts from reference gene primer amplification. This table comes from immunoSEQ multiplex PCR, and its TCRdb copy is limited to in-frame clones, with some not included. V and J calls and clone size are those listed in that table; D and trimming were worked out from the DNA. The sample contains roughly 250,000 clones, about nine tenths of which appear only once. Sequencing used peripheral blood. This TCR was recovered from a man aged 55 to 70 who had recovered from COVID-19.

The CDR3 here is CASSSIAGGANNEQFF. CDR3 sequence (DNA): TGTGCCAGCAGCTCCATAGCGGGGGGGGCTAACAATGAGCAGTTCTTC. V gene TRBV7-2 combines with J gene TRBJ2-1; 11 bases agree with TRBD2. CDR3 length equals 16 residues. J was trimmed by 5 bases and V by 4 bases; bases with no gene match: 7. CDR1 and CDR2 (germline): SGHTA, FQGNSA.